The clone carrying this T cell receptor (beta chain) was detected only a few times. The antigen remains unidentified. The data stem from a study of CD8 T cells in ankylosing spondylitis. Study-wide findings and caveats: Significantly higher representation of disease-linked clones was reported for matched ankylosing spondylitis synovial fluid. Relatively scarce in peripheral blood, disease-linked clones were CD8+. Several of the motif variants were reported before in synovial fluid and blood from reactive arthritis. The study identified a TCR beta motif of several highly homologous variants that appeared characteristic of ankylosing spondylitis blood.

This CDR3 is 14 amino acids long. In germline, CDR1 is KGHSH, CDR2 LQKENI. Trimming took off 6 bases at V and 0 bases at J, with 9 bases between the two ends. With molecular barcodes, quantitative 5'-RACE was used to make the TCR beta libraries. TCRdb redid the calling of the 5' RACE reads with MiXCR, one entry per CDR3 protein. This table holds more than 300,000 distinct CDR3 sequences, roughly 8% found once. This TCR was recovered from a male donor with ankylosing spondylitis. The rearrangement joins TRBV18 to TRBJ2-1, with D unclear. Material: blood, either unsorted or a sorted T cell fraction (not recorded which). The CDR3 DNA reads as TGTGCCAGCTCCTTACAGAGCTCCTACAATGAGCAGTTCTTC. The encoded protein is CASSLQSSYNEQFF.